This TCR beta chain was captured by sequencing in a study of T cell responses to AZD1222 COVID-19 vaccine (dated by TCRdb to about 2021). Study-wide context: AZD1222 recipients with second doses at about 4 weeks or about 12 weeks were pooled, because spike-specific TCR depth and breadth did not differ between schedules. Trial participants were enrolled by age into 18-55, 56-69 and 70-plus year subgroups, with approximately 160, 26 and 62 TCR-sequenced participants respectively. A total of 233 trial participants underwent TCR sequencing, of whom some 200 had received two doses of AZD1222 and 26 had received two doses of the MenACWY control vaccine.

The CDR3 measures 14 amino acids from cysteine to phenylalanine. Solely the CDR3 DNA is kept, with 42 bases framed from the first base. CDR1 KGHSH and CDR2 LQKENI are derived from the germline V gene. V loses 3 bases of germline sequence and J loses 2 bases, and the interval between the two ends is 8 bases. Concerning this clone itself: Its antigen specificity is not known. Base qualities are not at hand, and no much larger clone is one base apart.

The meaning of the sample's time point label: baseline before first vaccination. The vaccinee samples were drawn from two UK trials, COV001 and COV002, one of which was a single-blind randomized controlled phase 2/3 trial testing AZD1222 (ChAdOx1 nCoV-19) in healthy adults. Trial participant PBMC samples were collected at day 0 and day 28 after the second dose for TCRbeta chain sequencing. Paper-wide results and their limitations: Only 5 to 7 AZD1222 recipients were SARS-CoV-2 seropositive at baseline, limiting conclusions about previously exposed vaccinees. A significant rise in spike-specific TCR breadth and depth was observed after two AZD1222 doses relative to day 0 and relative to MenACWY recipients. Reportedly, close to half of the unique spike-specific TCRs recognized epitopes lying outside the regions that are mutated in the B.1.351 and B.1.1.7 variants. Participants were mostly white British and included more females than males, and it was suggested by the authors that clonal diversity may have been underestimated. No day 14 peak-response samples were available, so repertoires were characterized only after the peak T cell response. The vaccine-associated CD4 TCRs covered the entire spike protein, and the dominant responses fell in regions 160-218 and 743-854. The 56-69-year group was small, and its depth increase did not reach significance, likely because of low power.

The CDR3 regions of human TCRbeta chains were analyzed by immunosequencing. Regarding the original processing steps: Repertoire TCRs were checked for matches against a reference library of SARS-CoV-2-specific TCRs that had been generated using the MIRA antigen-specificity platform. Breadth was defined as the fraction of unique TCRs that were SARS-CoV-2-associated, and depth was defined as the fraction of total T cells that were SARS-CoV-2-associated. Using the MIRA data, each spike-specific TCR was assigned both to the spike region to which the TCR was reactive and to a CD4 or CD8 class. Log10-transformed breadth and depth values were compared by one-way ANOVA with Sidak's multiple comparisons tests. TCRdb holds this immuneACCESS table with in-frame rearrangements only. Some clones are missing; in checked studies, unresolved V genes explain under half, and the rest has no known cause. V, J and clone size are taken as reported in that table, and D and trimming were inferred from the DNA itself. Here the sample has approximately 140,000 clones; approximately 90% occur a single time. Clones ranked in the top ten supply roughly 16% of the sample.

This specimen consisted of peripheral blood, obtained on day 0 of AZD1222 vaccination. The origin of this receptor is an adult in good health. The chain joins TRBV18 to TRBJ1-3, with a weak D call of TRBD1 (5 bases match). The nucleotides read TGTGCCAGCTCACCGTCGGGGGCTGGAAACACCATATATTTT. Translated, it gives CASSPSGAGNTIYF.